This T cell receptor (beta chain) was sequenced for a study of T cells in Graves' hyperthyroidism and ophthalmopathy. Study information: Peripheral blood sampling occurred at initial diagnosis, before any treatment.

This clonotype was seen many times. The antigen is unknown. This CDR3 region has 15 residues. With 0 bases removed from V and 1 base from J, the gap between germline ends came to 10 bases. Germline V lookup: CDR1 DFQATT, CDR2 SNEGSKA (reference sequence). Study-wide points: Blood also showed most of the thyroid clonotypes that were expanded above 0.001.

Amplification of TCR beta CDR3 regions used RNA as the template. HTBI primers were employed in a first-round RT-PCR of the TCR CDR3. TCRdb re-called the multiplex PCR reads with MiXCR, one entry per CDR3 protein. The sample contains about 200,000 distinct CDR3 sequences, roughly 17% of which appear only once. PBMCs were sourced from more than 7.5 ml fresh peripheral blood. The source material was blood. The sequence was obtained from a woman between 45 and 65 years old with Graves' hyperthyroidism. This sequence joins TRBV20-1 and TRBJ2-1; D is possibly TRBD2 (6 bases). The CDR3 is CSARDLGLSYNEQFF. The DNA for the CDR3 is TGCAGTGCTAGAGATCTTGGACTATCCTACAATGAGCAGTTCTTC.